This T cell receptor beta chain was sequenced during a study of blood T cell repertoires in COVID-19. This CDR3 contains 16 residues. Germline assignment: CDR1 SEHNR and CDR2 FQNEAQ (reference sequence). The V gene end was trimmed by 5 bases and the J gene end by 4 bases; junction bases not matched to a gene: 5. Sequencing was performed with immunoSEQ multiplex PCR; in TCRdb, only in-frame clones are kept and a portion is missing. Here the sample spans over 250,000 clones, roughly 85% being singletons. The receptor was isolated from a human donor in a cohort sampled during active COVID-19. The sequenced material came from peripheral blood. The V gene is TRBV7-9, the J gene TRBJ2-2; 12 positions agree with TRBD2. The CDR3 DNA follows: TGTGCCAGCAGCATTCGGACTAGCGGGGCCACCGGGGAGCTGTTTTTT. It encodes CASSIRTSGATGELFF.